What follows are 17 T cell receptor beta chains derived from one specimen sequenced in a study of cytomegalovirus exposure and HLA in healthy donors. The PCR ran on 60 Vbeta and 13 Jbeta primers. Generated by immunoSEQ multiplex PCR, the TCRdb table keeps only in-frame clones and is missing some. The data show about 57,000 clones, 65% to 80% seen once. The sample consisted of PBMCs. The receptors originated from a woman in her twenties or thirties in good health and CMV-seronegative.

The chain uses TRBV6-5 and TRBJ2-2; tentatively, D is TRBD1 (5 bases). V lost 6 bases to trimming and J lost 4 bases, with 6 bases between them. The CDR3 runs 12 residues. Germline CDR1 is MNHEY and CDR2 is SVGAGI. The CDR3 protein is CASRGPTGELFF. CDR3 in DNA: TGTGCCAGCAGGGGGCCCACCGGGGAGCTGTTTTTT.

This clone was counted only a few times. The chain links TRBV9 to TRBJ1-6, with 11 bases identical to TRBD1. The CDR3 contains 17 residues. V lost 4 bases, J lost 6 bases, and 9 bases stayed unmatched. The germline CDR1 and CDR2 sequences are SGDLS and YYNGEE. CDR3 in amino acids: CASSRSGQGAFNSPLHF. The CDR3 nucleotides read TGTGCCAGCAGCCGGAGCGGACAGGGGGCCTTTAATTCACCCCTCCACTTT.

V usage is TRBV18 and J usage is TRBJ2-5; 7 positions match TRBD1. This CDR3 has 15 amino acids. J gave up 3 bases and V 2 bases, and 6 bases lay outside the gene matches. Germline V gene data show CDR1 as KGHSH and CDR2 as LQKENI. The DNA of the CDR3 is TGTGCCAGCTCACCAAAGACAGGGCTGGAAGAGACCCAGTACTTC. This gives the protein CASSPKTGLEETQYF.

This clone has only a few counts. This chain uses TRBV9 with TRBJ1-6; 7 nucleotides align to TRBD1. The CDR3 contains 15 residues. Trimming at V came to 3 bases and at J to 5 bases, leaving 5 bases not matched to a gene. The germline V gene has CDR1 SGDLS and CDR2 YYNGEE. CDR3 coding DNA: TGTGCCAGCAGCGAGGGACAGAGCCATAATTCACCCCTCCACTTT. This gives the protein CASSEGQSHNSPLHF.

As to this clone: Other nucleotide sequences in the sample specify the same CDR3. The rearrangement links TRBV19 to TRBJ1-1, with D maybe TRBD1 (5 bases). The CDR3 contains 12 residues. The germline CDR1 and CDR2 sequences are LNHDA and SQIVND (reference sequence). The germline V and J ends were trimmed by 6 bases and 1 base, with 6 bases remaining between them. This CDR3 is CASRTGNTEAFF. The CDR3 region has the DNA TGTGCCAGTAGAACAGGGAACACTGAAGCTTTCTTT.

This clone appeared a few times. The chain carries TRBV30 and TRBJ2-2; maybe TRBD2 (6 bases). CDR3 size: 15 residues. Germline values: CDR1 GTSNPN, CDR2 SVGIG (reference sequence). Trimming cost V 5 bases and J 5 bases, with 18 bases left between them. The DNA for the CDR3 is TGTGCCTGGGGCGGGGATAGGGGTAGGACCGGGGAGCTGTTTTTT. This codes for CAWGGDRGRTGELFF.

The chain employs TRBV7-6 and TRBJ2-5; TRBD2 matches 9 bases. This CDR3 is 17 amino acids long. V lost 4 bases and J lost 0; bases outside the gene matches: 9. Germline CDR1 and CDR2: SGHVS and FNYEAQ. The CDR3 coding sequence is TGTGCCAGCAGCTCCCCGAGAGCGGGGGGCCACCAAGAGACCCAGTACTTC. Translated: CASSSPRAGGHQETQYF. Filled out from reference TRBV7-6 and TRBJ2-5, the complete variable domain reads GAGVSQSPRYKVTKRGQDVALRCDPISGHVSLYWYRQALGQGPEFLTYFNYEAQQDKSGLPNDRFSAERPEGSISTLTIQRTEQRDSAMYRCASSSPRAGGHQETQYFGPGTRLLVL.

V gene TRBV9 combines with J gene TRBJ1-1, with D perhaps matching TRBD1 (5 bases). CDR3 length equals 14 residues. Trimming removed 2 bases at V and 6 bases at J, with 14 bases between. From germline, CDR1 is SGDLS and CDR2 YYNGEE. DNA for the CDR3: TGTGCCAGCAGCGTTTCGGGGGAGAGGCCTGAAGCTTTCTTT. This translates into CASSVSGERPEAFF.

The chain employs TRBV19 and TRBJ1-5, with 7 bases aligning to TRBD1. Trimming took 3 bases from V and 3 from J; bases not matched to a gene: 5. CDR1 is LNHDA, CDR2 SQIVND, per germline (reference sequence). This CDR3 is built from 15 residues. CDR3 sequence (DNA): TGTGCCAGTAGTATCAGGGACAGTGCCAATCAGCCCCAGCATTTT. Protein sequence: CASSIRDSANQPQHF. The variable domain in full, with the rest retrieved from reference TRBV19 and TRBJ1-5, is DGGITQSPKYLFRKEGQNVTLSCEQNLNHDAMYWYRQDPGQGLRLIYYSQIVNDFQKGDIAEGYSVSREKKESFPLTVTSAQKNPTAFYLCASSIRDSANQPQHFGDGTRLSIL.

J is TRBJ2-7 and V is TRBV6-6; 8 bases map to TRBD2. The CDR3 contains 14 residues. With 5 bases clipped from V and 5 bases from J, the junction kept 8 bases outside the gene matches. Germline loops: CDR1 MNHNY, CDR2 SVGAGI (reference sequence). The CDR3 spells CASSTSGKGNEQYV. The CDR3 DNA sequence: TGTGCCAGCAGTACTAGCGGTAAGGGGAACGAGCAGTACGTC.

This chain connects TRBV7-9 to TRBJ2-3, with 12 positions matching TRBD1. The CDR3 has 15 residues. J gave up 5 bases and V 6 bases, and 6 bases lay outside the gene matches. Germline CDR1 SEHNR, CDR2 FQNEAQ (reference sequence). CDR3 residues: CASSSGQGAIDTQYF. The CDR3 bases are TGTGCCAGCAGTTCGGGACAGGGGGCCATAGATACGCAGTATTTT. Looking up the rest from reference TRBV7-9 and TRBJ2-3 gives the full variable domain: DTGVSQNPRHKITKRGQNVTFRCDPISEHNRLYWYRQTLGQGPEFLTYFQNEAQLEKSRLLSDRFSAERPKGSFSTLEIQRTEQGDSAMYLCASSSGQGAIDTQYFGPGTRLTVL.

The sample holds a few counts of this clone. The chain has TRBV6-6 and TRBJ1-1, with D hard to call. This CDR3 comprises 12 residues. V lost 7 bases and J 1 base, leaving 7 bases between the germline ends. Germline V CDR1 and CDR2: MNHNY, SVGAGI (reference sequence). DNA of the CDR3: TGTGCCAGCACCCTAGGGAACACTGAAGCTTTCTTT. This codes for CASTLGNTEAFF.

The chain combines TRBV19 with TRBJ1-1; tentatively, D is TRBD1 (5 bases). The CDR3 sequence is 13 residues long. V lost 2 bases and J 5 bases, leaving 9 bases between the germline ends. Germline V lookup: CDR1 LNHDA, CDR2 SQIVND (reference sequence). CDR3 nucleotides: TGTGCCAGTAGTATAACAGGACGGACTGAAGCTTTCTTT. Translated: CASSITGRTEAFF.

This clone occurred a few times. In DNA, the CDR3 is TGTGCCTGGAGTTTTCGGACTAGCCCAGATACGCAGTATTTT. Encoded protein: CAWSFRTSPDTQYF. The chain joins TRBV30 to TRBJ2-3, with TRBD2 matching 8 bases. V was clipped by 2 bases and J by 4 bases; unmatched bases: 5. The CDR3 is 14 residues long. Germline V gene sequence: CDR1 GTSNPN, CDR2 SVGIG (reference sequence).

This clone was seen more than once but under ten times. The genes are TRBV11-3 and TRBJ1-1; D perhaps matches TRBD1 (5 bases). The germline V gene has CDR1 SGHNT and CDR2 YENEEA. Deletions cut 3 bases from V and 1 base from J, with 9 bases between. CDR3 length: 14 amino acids. In nucleotides, the CDR3 is TGTGCCAGCAGCTTCGCGGGGGGGAACACTGAAGCTTTCTTT. This encodes CASSFAGGNTEAFF. Combining the CDR3 with reference TRBV11-3 and TRBJ1-1 gives the whole variable domain EAGVVQSPRYKIIEKKQPVAFWCNPISGHNTLYWYLQNLGQGPELLIRYENEEAVDDSQLPKDRFSAERLKGVDSTLKIQPAELGDSAVYLCASSFAGGNTEAFFGQGTRLTVV.

This clone has a single count. This chain uses TRBV19 with TRBJ1-4; D is ambiguous. V lost 5 bases, J lost 8 bases, and 18 bases lay in between. This CDR3 has 15 amino acids. CDR1 is LNHDA and CDR2 is SQIVND in the germline V gene (reference sequence). The CDR3 coding sequence is TGTGCCAGTAGTCCCGGAGAGGGCTATAACGAAAAACTGTTTTTT. Its protein is CASSPGEGYNEKLFF.

The chain is built from TRBV14 and TRBJ1-2; 10 bases fit TRBD1. CDR3 length: 17 amino acids. Looked up from germline, CDR1 is SGHDN and CDR2 is FVKESK. With V trimmed by 0 bases and J by 8 bases, 12 bases remained unmatched. Here the CDR3 DNA reads TGTGCCAGCAGCCAAGATCTCGGGACAGGGGTAAATCGGGGCTACACCTTC. Residues: CASSQDLGTGVNRGYTF.